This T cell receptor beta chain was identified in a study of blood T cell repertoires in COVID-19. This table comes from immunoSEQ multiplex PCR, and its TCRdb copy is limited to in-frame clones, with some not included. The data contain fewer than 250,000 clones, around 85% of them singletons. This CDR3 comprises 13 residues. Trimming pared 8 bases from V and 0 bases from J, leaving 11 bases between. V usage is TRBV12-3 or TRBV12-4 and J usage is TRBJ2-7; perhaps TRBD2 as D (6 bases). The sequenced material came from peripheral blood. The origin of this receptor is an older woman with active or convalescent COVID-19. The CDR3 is CASEEGSSYEQYF. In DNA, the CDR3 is TGTGCCAGCGAGGAGGGAAGCTCCTACGAGCAGTACTTC.